The next 10 T cell receptor beta chains were all read from a single sample in a study of cytomegalovirus exposure and HLA in healthy donors. This PCR relied on a set of 60 Vbeta primers and 13 Jbeta primers. Only in-frame clones appear in the TCRdb table, and some are missing; sequencing was by immunoSEQ multiplex PCR. The sample consists of approximately 120,000 clones, more than 60% of them appearing once. Sequenced input: PBMCs. These receptors were taken from a woman aged 60-75 years in good health and CMV-seropositive.

The V and J genes are TRBV2 and TRBJ1-2; D is uncertain. The CDR3 has 14 residues. V was cut by 5 bases and J by 5 bases, with 15 bases left in between. Germline V gene sequence: CDR1 SNHLY, CDR2 FYNNEI. Here the CDR3 DNA reads TGTGCCAGCAGTAGGAGATCCGCGGATTATGGCTACACCTTC. The encoded protein is CASSRRSADYGYTF.

The chain recombines TRBV5-6 with TRBJ1-2; D remains unclear. The germline gives CDR1 SGHDT, CDR2 YYEEEE. V lost 2 bases, J lost 2 bases, and 7 bases lay in between. CDR3 length equals 13 residues. The CDR3 sequence is CASSFGGNYGYTF. CDR3 bases: TGTGCCAGCAGCTTTGGAGGGAACTATGGCTACACCTTC.

This chain links TRBV6-5 with TRBJ1-2, with 8 bases that match TRBD1. Germline CDR1 reads MNHEY; CDR2 reads SVGAGI. This CDR3 contains 15 residues. V gave up 6 bases and J gave up 7 bases; unmatched junction bases: 13. For the CDR3, the DNA is TGTGCCAGCAGCCAATCCGGACAGGGAGGTAGTGGCTACACCTTC. Its translation: CASSQSGQGGSGYTF.

This clone has a handful of counts. The chain recombines TRBV5-1 with TRBJ1-1; D is undetermined. With 2 bases removed from V and 4 bases from J, the gap between germline ends came to 15 bases. CDR3 size: 15 residues. The germline gives CDR1 SGHRS, CDR2 YFSETQ. The CDR3 reads CASSFGTLRITEAFF. As DNA, the CDR3 is TGCGCCAGCAGCTTCGGCACGTTGAGGATCACTGAAGCTTTCTTT.

This clone was found a few times. The rearrangement uses TRBV6-6 and TRBJ1-2; the D is unclear. CDR1 is MNHNY and CDR2 is SVGAGI in the germline V gene (reference sequence). V lost 7 bases and J lost 4, with 16 bases in between. The CDR3 runs to 14 residues. The CDR3 spells CASTRRGAAYGYTF. The CDR3 DNA reads as TGTGCCAGCACCCGGCGGGGAGCGGCCTATGGCTACACCTTC.

The chain uses TRBV10-2 and TRBJ1-1; D unresolved. V was pared by 2 bases and J by 5 bases, with 9 bases between. This CDR3 contains 13 residues. Germline CDR1 and CDR2: WSHSY and SAAADI. This CDR3 reads CASSEAPGTEAFF. CDR3 in DNA: TGCGCCAGCAGTGAGGCCCCCGGGACTGAAGCTTTCTTT.

This chain connects TRBV19 to TRBJ1-6, with D unclear. Trimming removed 5 bases from V and 5 bases from J, with 13 bases in between. The CDR3 loop spans 15 amino acids. CDR1 and CDR2 from the germline V gene are LNHDA and SQIVND (reference sequence). The CDR3 DNA reads TGTGCCAGTAGTGAACAGCCCTCAGATAATTCACCCCTCCACTTT. Its protein product is CASSEQPSDNSPLHF.

The chain has TRBV11-2 and TRBJ2-1; 9 nucleotides agree with TRBD2. The germline V gene has CDR1 SGHAT and CDR2 FQNNGV. J gave up 6 bases and V 1 base, and 4 bases lay outside the gene matches. The CDR3 length is 15 residues. CDR3 loop: CASSLGASGVNEQFF. Here the CDR3 DNA reads TGTGCCAGCAGCTTAGGGGCTAGCGGGGTCAATGAGCAGTTCTTC.

CDR3 DNA sequence: TGTGCCAGCAGCTTAGTCGCTAGCGGGACCCAAGAGACCCAGTACTTC. Its protein is CASSLVASGTQETQYF. V is TRBV11-2 and J is TRBJ2-5; 9 bases match TRBD2. CDR1 and CDR2 (germline): SGHAT, FQNNGV. CDR3 length: 16 residues. The V gene end was trimmed by 1 base and the J gene end by 1 base; junction bases not matched to a gene: 4. Full variable domain (missing parts from reference TRBV11-2 and TRBJ2-5): EAGVAQSPRYKIIEKRQSVAFWCNPISGHATLYWYQQILGQGPKLLIQFQNNGVVDDSQLPKDRFSAERLKGVDSTLKIQPAKLEDSAVYLCASSLVASGTQETQYFGPGTRLLVL.

The chain carries TRBV7-2 and TRBJ1-1; D is perhaps TRBD1 (6 bases). The germline CDR1 and CDR2 sequences are SGHTA and FQGNSA. Trimming took off 5 bases at V and 0 bases at J, with 22 bases between the two ends. This CDR3 region has 18 residues. The CDR3 protein is CASSGPGHHSFMNTEAFF. As DNA, the CDR3 is TGTGCCAGCAGCGGTCCGGGACACCACTCTTTCATGAACACTGAAGCTTTCTTT.